This TCR beta chain stems from a study of blood T cell repertoires in COVID-19. At the level of the study: From T cells, B-cell-depleted T cells, or PBMCs came the material, which was cDNA or gDNA.

From germline, CDR1 is LNHDA and CDR2 SQIVND (reference sequence). V was pared by 7 bases and J by 4 bases, with 11 bases of the junction left unmatched. The CDR3 sequence is 15 residues long. Only in-frame clones appear in the TCRdb table, and some are missing; sequencing was by immunoSEQ multiplex PCR. The data hold more than 95,000 clones, with around 76% observed a single time. A few counts support this clone. The specimen sequenced was peripheral blood. This receptor was obtained from a woman in her 70s with acute or convalescent COVID-19. The genes are TRBV19 and TRBJ2-5; 8 bases align to TRBD1. The CDR3 sequence is CASTLTGTGLETQYF. In nucleotides, the CDR3 is TGTGCCAGTACTTTGACAGGGACAGGACTAGAGACCCAGTACTTC. The whole variable domain, remainder taken from reference TRBV19 and TRBJ2-5, is DGGITQSPKYLFRKEGQNVTLSCEQNLNHDAMYWYRQDPGQGLRLIYYSQIVNDFQKGDIAEGYSVSREKKESFPLTVTSAQKNPTAFYLCASTLTGTGLETQYFGPGTRLLVL.